Each of the 18 T cell receptor beta chains below was sequenced from the same sample in a study of tumor-infiltrating lymphocytes in primary liver carcinoma. The source of the blood RNA was unsorted whole blood, and germline DNA was extracted as well. Starting material of around 490 ng total RNA yielded TCR beta cDNA via a constant-region primer. For TCR beta, libraries were produced by three nested multiplex PCR rounds using slightly modified ARM-PCR. Use of TRBV1-TRBV30 forward primers with a C-beta reverse primer characterized the first two PCR rounds, which lasted around 9 cycles each. From the multiplex PCR reads, TCRdb called clonotypes with MiXCR, one entry per CDR3 protein. Here the sample spans about 300,000 distinct CDR3 sequences, 55% to 65% being singletons. Sequencing used peripheral blood. These receptors originate from a man in his forties with primary liver carcinoma and hepatitis B virus infection.

About this clonotype itself: The junction does not match germline at one end; this may be a read error. The chain joins TRBV28 to TRBJ2-2, with 8 nucleotides matching TRBD1. Germline CDR1 is MDHEN and CDR2 is SYDVKM. The CDR3 sequence is 18 residues long. CDR3 region: CASSPQTGASSNTGDLFF. CDR3 DNA sequence: TGTGCCAGCAGTCCCCAGACAGGGGCCTCTTCGAACACCGGGGACCTGTTTTTT.

This clonotype appeared a single time. A read error may explain this, as a much larger clone is one base away. The gene calls are TRBV7-8 and TRBJ2-5; D possibly corresponds to TRBD1 (6 bases). This CDR3 comprises 13 residues. Germline assignment: CDR1 SGHVS and CDR2 FQNEAQ. Trimming left V 2 bases short and J 5 bases short, with 9 bases between. CDR3 bases: TGTGCCAGCAGCTTAACAGGGAGCGAGACCCAGTACTTC. It encodes CASSLTGSETQYF.

This clonotype was seen only once. The CDR3 DNA reads TGCGCCAGCAGCGTGATAGGGCCTGGCAATGAGCAGTTCTTC. Translating it yields CASSVIGPGNEQFF. This rearrangement joins TRBV5-1 to TRBJ2-1; D uncertain. There are 14 residues in the CDR3. V was shortened by 4 bases and J by 6 bases, with 14 bases between the two germline ends. Germline CDR1 SGHRS, CDR2 YFSETQ.

At least ten counts were recorded for this clonotype. The V call is TRBV5-6, the J call TRBJ2-1; D might be TRBD1 (6 bases). The CDR3 runs to 16 residues. V was shortened by 3 bases and J by 8 bases, with 21 bases between the two germline ends. Germline V gene sequence: CDR1 SGHDT, CDR2 YYEEEE. CDR3 in amino acids: CASSSNRVVRFDEQFF. For the CDR3, the DNA is TGTGCCAGCAGCTCTAACAGGGTGGTGAGGTTCGATGAGCAGTTCTTC. Together with reference TRBV5-6 and TRBJ2-1, the CDR3 gives the full variable domain: DAGVTQSPTHLIKTRGQQVTLRCSPKSGHDTVSWYQQALGQGPQFIFQYYEEEERQRGNFPDRFSGHQFPNYSSELNVNALLLGDSALYLCASSSNRVVRFDEQFFGPGTRLTVL.

This clonotype was counted a single time. Given a much more abundant clone one base away, this may be a read error. The chain recombines TRBV5-4 with TRBJ2-6, with D possibly matching TRBD2 (5 bases). The CDR3 has 15 amino acids. Germline values: CDR1 SGHNT, CDR2 YYREEE (reference sequence). CDR3 sequence (DNA): TGTGCCAGGAGCTCTTCGCGGGCTGGGGCCAACGTCCTGACTTTC. Translation: CARSSSRAGANVLTF.

As regards this clonotype: It may be a read error: a sequence one base away is much more abundant. This chain uses TRBV12-3 or TRBV12-4 with TRBJ1-3; D unclear. The CDR3 extends over 15 amino acids. The CDR3 is CASNLSGSSGNTIYF. The CDR3 bases are TGTGCCAGCAATTTAAGCGGGAGCTCTGGAAACACCATATATTTT.

For this clonotype: This could be a read error, since a much larger clone is one nucleotide away. This chain connects TRBV6-5 to TRBJ2-1, with 13 bases fitting TRBD2. The germline CDR1 and CDR2 sequences are MNHEY and SVGAGI. This CDR3 spans 20 amino acids. J lost 5 bases, V lost 4 bases, and 17 bases had no gene match. CDR3 sequence (DNA): TGTGCCAGCAGTTTCATCCCGGGTTGGACTAGCGGGAGTAGCAACAATGAGCAGTTCTTC. Its translation is CASSFIPGWTSGSSNNEQFF.

This clonotype has ten or more counts. The genes are TRBV6-5 and TRBJ1-6; D might be TRBD1 (5 bases). The CDR3 contains 14 residues. Trimming removed 6 bases from V and 7 bases from J, with 13 bases in between. From germline, CDR1 is MNHEY and CDR2 SVGAGI. CDR3 sequence: CASRPGLGNSPLHF. CDR3 bases: TGTGCCAGCAGACCAGGGTTAGGGAATTCACCCCTCCACTTT.

As to this clonotype: Possible read error: a much larger clone is one base away. The chain links TRBV4-1 to TRBJ2-6; 8 bases match TRBD1. Per the germline V gene, CDR1 is MGHRA and CDR2 is YSYEKL. CDR3 size: 17 residues. The CDR3 DNA is TGCGCCAGCAGCCAAGGGGGACAGGTCTCTGGGGCCTACGTCCTGACTTTC. Translated, it gives CASSQGGQVSGAYVLTF.

Details on this clonotype: This could be a read error, since a much larger clone is one nucleotide away. The chain combines TRBV6-5 with TRBJ2-3; no definite D call. Germline V gene lookup returns CDR1 MNHEY and CDR2 SVGAGI. The CDR3 length is 12 residues. The CDR3 protein is CATRGNTDTHYF. The CDR3, as DNA: TGTGCCACCCGTGGTAACACAGATACGCATTATTTT.

Concerning this clonotype itself: One end of the junction is discordant with germline, which a read error may explain. V gene TRBV4-2 combines with J gene TRBJ2-1; 8 bases align to TRBD2. Germline V CDR1 and CDR2: LGHNA, YNFKEQ. The CDR3 contains 17 residues. This CDR3 reads CANSQNQLAVSYNEQFF. The CDR3 DNA reads as TGTGCCAACAGCCAAAATCAACTAGCGGTCTCCTACAATGAGCAGTTCTTC.

The V and J genes are TRBV30 and TRBJ1-3; D call uncertain. V gave up 1 base and J gave up 6 bases, with 10 bases separating them. The germline CDR1 and CDR2 sequences are GTSNPN and SVGIG (reference sequence). The CDR3 length is 13 residues. CDR3 sequence (DNA): TGTGCCTGGAGTGCTCAAGGAAAAAACACCATATATTTT. Protein sequence: CAWSAQGKNTIYF.

V usage is TRBV28 and J usage is TRBJ2-3; a possible D gene is TRBD2 (6 bases). V was cut by 5 bases and J by 5 bases, with 14 bases left in between. Germline V lookup: CDR1 MDHEN, CDR2 SYDVKM. This CDR3 is 14 amino acids long. CDR3 loop: CASSPASAEDTQYF. CDR3 bases: TGTGCCAGCAGTCCAGCTAGCGCAGAAGATACGCAGTATTTT. Variable domain in full (rest from reference TRBV28 and TRBJ2-3): DVKVTQSSRYLVKRTGEKVFLECVQDMDHENMFWYRQDPGLGLRLIYFSYDVKMKEKGDIPEGYSVSREKKERFSLILESASTNQTSMYLCASSPASAEDTQYFGPGTRLTVL.

On this clonotype itself: The germline gene is not matched at one end of the junction; a read error may be the cause. The chain carries TRBV29-1 and TRBJ2-1, with TRBD2 matching over 8 bases. This CDR3 contains 14 residues. The germline V gene has CDR1 SQVTM and CDR2 ANQGSEA. The CDR3 coding sequence is TGCAGTGTTGAAAAACTAGCGGCGTACAATAAGCAGTTCTTC. It is translated as CSVEKLAAYNKQFF.

This clonotype was recorded a few times. The chain joins TRBV28 to TRBJ2-7; 7 nucleotides match TRBD1. Per the germline V gene, CDR1 is MDHEN and CDR2 is SYDVKM. The CDR3 length is 14 residues. J lost 3 bases, V lost 8 bases, and 10 bases had no gene match. DNA for the CDR3: TGTGCCAGCGTCACCGGGACAGCTTACTACGAGCAGTACTTC. It encodes CASVTGTAYYEQYF.

In regard to this clonotype: Being one base from a much bigger clone, this may be a read error. CDR3 sequence (DNA): TGTGCCTGCAGTATGGGTAACTCCTACGAGCAGTACTTC. Translated, it gives CACSMGNSYEQYF. The J gene is TRBJ2-7, the V gene TRBV6-5; D is ambiguous. This CDR3 spans 13 amino acids. CDR1 and CDR2 (germline): MNHEY, SVGAGI.

This chain uses TRBV4-2 with TRBJ1-4; no clear D gene. Per germline, CDR1 LGHNA and CDR2 YNFKEQ. V lost 4 bases and J 5 bases, leaving 17 bases between the germline ends. This CDR3 contains 16 residues. Here the CDR3 reads CASSPTAWSRNEKLFF. The DNA of the CDR3 is TGTGCCAGCAGCCCCACCGCATGGTCTCGAAATGAAAAACTGTTTTTT.

This clonotype was observed at least ten times. CDR3 amino acids: CASSSQVGFQETQYF. CDR3 coding DNA: TGTGCCAGCAGCTCCCAGGTGGGCTTCCAAGAGACCCAGTACTTC. This rearrangement joins TRBV11-2 to TRBJ2-5, with D uncertain. The CDR3 extends over 15 amino acids. Germline-derived CDR1 and CDR2 are SGHAT and FQNNGV. V dropped 4 bases and J dropped 1 base, with 13 bases sitting between them.